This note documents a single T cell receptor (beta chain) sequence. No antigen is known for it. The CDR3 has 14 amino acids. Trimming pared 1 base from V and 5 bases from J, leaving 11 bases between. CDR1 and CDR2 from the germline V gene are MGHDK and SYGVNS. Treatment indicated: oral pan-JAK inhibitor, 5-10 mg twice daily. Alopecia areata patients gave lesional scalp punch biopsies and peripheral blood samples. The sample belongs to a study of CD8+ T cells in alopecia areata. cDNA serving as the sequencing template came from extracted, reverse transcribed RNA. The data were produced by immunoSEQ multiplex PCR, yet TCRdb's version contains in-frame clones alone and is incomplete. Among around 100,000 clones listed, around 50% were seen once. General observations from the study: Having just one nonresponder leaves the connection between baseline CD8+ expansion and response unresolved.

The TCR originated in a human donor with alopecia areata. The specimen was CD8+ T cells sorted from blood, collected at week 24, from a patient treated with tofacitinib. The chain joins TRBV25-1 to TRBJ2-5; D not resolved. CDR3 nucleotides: TGTGCCAGCAGTGAATCGCTTGGATGGGAGACCCAGTACTTC. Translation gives CASSESLGWETQYF.